These T cell receptor beta chains were read from a single sample in a study of T cell responses to AZD1222 COVID-19 vaccine. Clones were sequenced by immunoSEQ multiplex PCR, and TCRdb holds only the in-frame ones, with some missing. The data show around 140,000 clones, roughly 88% seen once. The starting material was peripheral blood, obtained on day 0 of AZD1222 vaccination. These receptors all come from an adult in good health. Both conserved end residues are part of each CDR3. A D gene is named only where the DNA matches it firmly. Clone sizes are given selectively: once, few, many, or a class where the clone is expanded.

V	J	size	D	DNA	CDR3
TRBV5-1	TRBJ2-3	-	-	TGCGCCAGCAGCTCTGGGTCCAGTAGCACAGATACGCAGTATTTT	CASSSGSSSTDTQYF
TRBV11-2	TRBJ2-7	-	-	TGTGCCAGCAGCTTAGGCCATCCGAACGAGCAGTACTTC	CASSLGHPNEQYF
TRBV6-1	TRBJ1-5	-	-	TGTGCCAGCAGTGAAGCGAGGCAGGGCGACCAGCCCCAGCATTTT	CASSEARQGDQPQHF
TRBV6-2/TRBV6-3	TRBJ2-5	-	-	TGTGCCAGCAGTTATGGCGGAGAGACCCAGTACTTC	CASSYGGETQYF
TRBV28	TRBJ2-7	few	-	TGTGCCAGCAGTTTAATGCGCAGGGAATCTTCGTTC	CASSLMRRESSF
TRBV9	TRBJ1-5	-	-	TGTGCCAGCAGCGTAGGGCAGGGTGGTCAGCCCCAGCATTTT	CASSVGQGGQPQHF
TRBV3-1/TRBV3-2	TRBJ1-1	-	-	TGTGCCAGCAGCCAAGATTTGGATGCTAGGGGAACTGAAGCTTTCTTT	CASSQDLDARGTEAFF
TRBV5-4	TRBJ1-2	-	-	TGTGCCAGCAGTCAACAGGGTCCAGGCTATGGCTACACCTTC	CASSQQGPGYGYTF
TRBV24-1	TRBJ2-5	-	TRBD1	TGTGCCACCAGTGACACGAAGACAGGGGGCACGGAGACCCAGTACTTC	CATSDTKTGGTETQYF
TRBV12-2	TRBJ2-5	-	-	TGTGCAAGTCGCTTGCGGCTTCTAGCGGGGAGGTGGACCCAGTACTTC	CASRLRLLAGRWTQYF
TRBV6-6	TRBJ1-5	-	-	TGTGCCAGCAGTTACAGCGGAGGGAGGAATCAGCCCCAGCATTTT	CASSYSGGRNQPQHF
TRBV11-2	TRBJ1-5	-	-	TGTGCCAGCAGCCTAAGACAGGCCAATCAGCCCCAGCATTTT	CASSLRQANQPQHF
TRBV19	TRBJ1-1	-	-	TGTGCCAGTAGTATCTCTCAGGGGATGAACACTGAAGCTTTCTTT	CASSISQGMNTEAFF
TRBV10-3	TRBJ2-3	-	TRBD2	TGTGCCATCAGTGAGACGAAAGGGACTAGCGGGGGGTCCACAGATACGCAGTATTTT	CAISETKGTSGGSTDTQYF
TRBV5-1	TRBJ2-7	once	TRBD2	TGCGCCAGTAATACGGGACTAGCGGGAGCCTACGAGCAGTACTTC	CASNTGLAGAYEQYF
TRBV1	TRBJ1-5	-	-	TGCACCAGCAGCCCGGGCGGCCCCGCGAGGCAGCCCCAGCATTTT	CTSSPGGPARQPQHF
TRBV12-5	TRBJ2-3	-	-	TGTGCTAGTGGTTTGTGGCTAGCCGGCACAGATACGCAGTATTTT	CASGLWLAGTDTQYF
TRBV3-1/TRBV3-2	TRBJ2-3	-	-	TGTGCCAGCAGCCAAGTTAGCGGATGGGGCACAGATACGCAGTATTTT	CASSQVSGWGTDTQYF
TRBV2	TRBJ1-2	-	-	TGTGCCAGCAGGGGGACCTTCAACTATGGCTACACCTTC	CASRGTFNYGYTF
TRBV13	TRBJ1-6	-	-	TGTGCCAGCAGCTTAGGGGTCTCCTATAATTCACCCCTCCACTTT	CASSLGVSYNSPLHF
TRBV5-6	TRBJ2-2	-	TRBD2	TGTGCCAGCAGCTTGGTGTTAGCGGGAGCTGCCGGGGAGCTGTTTTTT	CASSLVLAGAAGELFF
TRBV5-1	TRBJ2-7	once	TRBD2	TGCGCCAGCAGCGGGCAAGCGGGAGTAGCCTACGAGCAGTACTTC	CASSGQAGVAYEQYF
TRBV5-6	TRBJ2-1	-	-	TGTGCCAGCAGCTTCGGGACACACAATGAGCAGTTCTTC	CASSFGTHNEQFF
TRBV29-1	TRBJ2-2	-	-	TGCAGCACCCGGAACACCGGGGAGCTGTTTTTT	CSTRNTGELFF
TRBV5-6	TRBJ2-2	few	-	TGTGCCAGCAGCTCAGGGATCGGGGAGCTGTTTTTT	CASSSGIGELFF
TRBV12-3/TRBV12-4	TRBJ2-1	-	-	TGTGCCAGCAGTTTGTACAATGAGCAGTTCTTC	CASSLYNEQFF
TRBV6-1	TRBJ2-1	-	TRBD1	TGTGCCAGCAGGGGGCAGGGGGCCTACAATGAGCAGTTCTTC	CASRGQGAYNEQFF
TRBV2	TRBJ1-2	-	TRBD1	TGTGCCAGCAGTACTACTCGGGACAGTCTGTATGGCTACACCTTC	CASSTTRDSLYGYTF
TRBV5-1	TRBJ2-1	-	-	TGCGCCAGCTTCCAAACCGGGGGTAATTCGCTGAATGAGCAGTTCTTC	CASFQTGGNSLNEQFF
TRBV11-2	TRBJ2-2	-	TRBD1	TGTGCCAGCAGCGCCCGGGACAGGGAAGCCTGGGCCACCGGGGAGCTGTTTTTT	CASSARDREAWATGELFF
TRBV5-1	TRBJ1-2	few	TRBD1	TGCGCCAGCAGGGACACAGGGGGCTTTGGCTACACCTTC	CASRDTGGFGYTF
TRBV7-9	TRBJ2-7	few	-	TGTGCCAGCACGCTAGGCTACCACGAGCAGTACTTC	CASTLGYHEQYF
TRBV3-1/TRBV3-2	TRBJ2-3	-	TRBD2	TGTGCCAGCAGCCAAACTAGCGGGAGGCCAGATACGCAGTATTTT	CASSQTSGRPDTQYF
TRBV28	TRBJ1-2	-	TRBD1	TGTGCCAGCAGTGTGACAGGGAACGGCTACACCTTC	CASSVTGNGYTF
TRBV5-1	TRBJ2-3	-	-	TGCGCCAGCCTAGAGGGGCCTAGCACAGATACGCAGTATTTT	CASLEGPSTDTQYF
TRBV30	TRBJ1-1	-	-	TGTGCCTGGAGTGTACGCTCAATCCTGGGGACTGAAGCTTTCTTT	CAWSVRSILGTEAFF
TRBV3-1/TRBV3-2	TRBJ1-4	-	-	TGTGCCAGCAGCCGAATGGAGAAACTGTTTTTT	CASSRMEKLFF
TRBV7-2	TRBJ2-3	-	-	TGTGCCAGCAGGTTGAGCCCCGGGACAGATACGCAGTATTTT	CASRLSPGTDTQYF
TRBV4-1	TRBJ2-5	few	-	TGCGCCAGCAGCCAAGAGGGCCAAGAGACCCAGTACTTC	CASSQEGQETQYF
TRBV27	TRBJ1-2	-	-	TGTGCCAGCAGTCCCAAGGCTTTCTATGGCTACACCTTC	CASSPKAFYGYTF
TRBV3-1/TRBV3-2	TRBJ2-7	once	-	TGTGCCAGCAGCCAGGAGGATTACGAGCAGTACTTC	CASSQEDYEQYF
TRBV4-1	TRBJ2-7	-	-	TGCGCCAGCAGCCCTACTAGTTCCTACGAGCAGTACTTC	CASSPTSSYEQYF